These T cell receptor beta chains were read from a single sample in a study of shared clonotypes between healthy human individuals. The protocol was immunoSEQ multiplex PCR, while the TCRdb copy is restricted to in-frame clones and leaves out a portion. The table records 1,500,000 or so clones, around 97% of them present only once. Sequencing input: naive CD4+ T cells sorted from blood. These receptors all come from a young man in good health. Each CDR3 is given with its conserved first and last residue. Fields, in order: V gene, clone size, D gene, J gene, CDR3 DNA, CDR3 protein. A D gene is named only where the DNA matches it firmly. Clone size appears in some rows only: once, few, many, or a class for an expanded clone.

>TRBV18|once|.|TRBJ1-3
TGTGCCAGCTCACCAATGGCAGTCTCTGGAAACACCATATATTTT
CASSPMAVSGNTIYF
>TRBV30|.|.|TRBJ1-5
TGTGCCTGGAGTCTGGGACTCGTTGGTCAGCCCCAGCATTTT
CAWSLGLVGQPQHF
>TRBV5-1|.|TRBD2|TRBJ2-7
TGCGCCAGCAGCTCCGGACTAGCTGGAACCTACGAGCAGTACTTC
CASSSGLAGTYEQYF
>TRBV7-2|.|.|TRBJ2-1
TGTGCCAGCAGCACCGGGACGCCGCAGCGTGAGCAGTTCTTC
CASSTGTPQREQFF
>TRBV5-4|.|.|TRBJ2-1
TGTGCCAGCAGCTTACTAGAAATTCGGTCCTACAATGAGCAGTTCTTC
CASSLLEIRSYNEQFF
>TRBV6-1|.|.|TRBJ2-1
TGTGCCAGCCAGGCCCAGCGGTACATGAATGAGCAGTTCTTC
CASQAQRYMNEQFF
>TRBV18|.|.|TRBJ2-7
TGTGCCAGCTCACCAGTAGACTCCTACGAGCAGTACTTC
CASSPVDSYEQYF
>TRBV27|.|TRBD2|TRBJ2-7
TGTGCCAGCAGTCCCTTAGCGGGAGCGCTACTCTACGAGCAGTACTTC
CASSPLAGALLYEQYF
>TRBV6-1|.|.|TRBJ2-1
TGTGCCAGCAGTGAAGCTCCCCACTTGGGTTTCGGTGAGCAGTTCTTC
CASSEAPHLGFGEQFF
>TRBV5-4|once|TRBD2|TRBJ2-1
TGTGCCAGCAGCGGCGGGACTAGCGGGACCCACTACAATGAGCAGTTCTTC
CASSGGTSGTHYNEQFF
>TRBV7-2|.|.|TRBJ1-2
TGTGCCAGCAGCTTAGCGCGCCACGCTTCCTTC
CASSLARHASF
>TRBV7-9|.|TRBD1|TRBJ2-2
TGTGCCAGCAGCAGTAGGACAGGGCCCGGGGAGCTGTTTTTT
CASSSRTGPGELFF
>TRBV18|.|.|TRBJ1-5
TGTGCCAGCTCACCAGTTCGGACAAGGGATCAGCCCCAGCATTTT
CASSPVRTRDQPQHF
>TRBV19|once|.|TRBJ1-5
TGTGCCAGTAGGTCCTCCGGTGACGGCAGCAATCAGCCCCAGCATTTT
CASRSSGDGSNQPQHF
>TRBV6-5|.|.|TRBJ2-7
TGTGCCAGCAGTTACTCGCTTGGCCGAGAGCAGTACTTC
CASSYSLGREQYF
>TRBV19|.|.|TRBJ2-7
TGTGCCAGTAGTAGGGACTCTTCCTACGAGCAGTACTTC
CASSRDSSYEQYF
>TRBV2|.|.|TRBJ1-2
TGTGCCAGCAGTTCCAACAGGGAAATCAATGGCTACACCTTC
CASSSNREINGYTF
>TRBV6-1|.|TRBD2|TRBJ2-2
TGTGCCAGCAGTGAAGTTAGCGGGACGAACGGGGAGCTGTTTTTT
CASSEVSGTNGELFF
>TRBV5-1|.|TRBD1|TRBJ2-2
TGCGCCAGCAGCCTGGGACAGGGCCTGAACACCGGGGAGCTGTTTTTT
CASSLGQGLNTGELFF
>TRBV2|.|.|TRBJ2-7
TGTGCCAGCAGCGGCTCAGGGTACGAGCAGTACTTC
CASSGSGYEQYF
>TRBV27|.|TRBD2|TRBJ2-3
TGTGCCAGCAGTTTAATCGGACTAGCCCGGGCAGATACGCAGTATTTT
CASSLIGLARADTQYF
>TRBV5-4|.|.|TRBJ2-3
TGTGCCAGCAGCTTATGGAGCACAGATACGCAGTATTTT
CASSLWSTDTQYF
>TRBV5-1|once|.|TRBJ2-7
TGCGCCAGCAGCTTGCAGGGATTC
CASSLQGF
>TRBV2|.|.|TRBJ2-3
TGTGCCAGCAGGGACGGGACTCGAGGCACAGATACGCAGTATTTT
CASRDGTRGTDTQYF
>TRBV2|.|.|TRBJ2-7
TGTGCCAGCAGCCTTACTAGATACGAGCAGTACTTC
CASSLTRYEQYF
>TRBV18|.|.|TRBJ2-1
TGTGCCAGCTCACTGACGGAGAATGAGCAGTTCTTC
CASSLTENEQFF
>TRBV6-6|.|TRBD2|TRBJ2-1
TGTGCCAGCAGTCTCCTCAGCGGGGATACCTACAATGAGCAGTTCTTC
CASSLLSGDTYNEQFF
>TRBV7-2|.|.|TRBJ1-3
TGTGCCAGCAGCTTAAGAGTGACGTGGGGAAACACCATATATTTT
CASSLRVTWGNTIYF
>TRBV5-1|once|.|TRBJ1-1
TGCGCCAGCAGCACCAGTGGGGGTATGACTGAAGCTTTCTTT
CASSTSGGMTEAFF
>TRBV6-6|.|.|TRBJ1-3
TGTGCCAGCAGTGCCATCCCAGGGTTGTCCGGAAACACCATATATTTT
CASSAIPGLSGNTIYF
>TRBV5-1|.|.|TRBJ2-1
TGCGCCAGCACCCACTGGACCCGTAATGACAATGAGCAGTTCTTC
CASTHWTRNDNEQFF
>TRBV7-2|.|.|TRBJ2-2
TGTGCCAGCAGCCCATTCGCCGTAGCCGGGCCCGGGGAGCTGTTTTTT
CASSPFAVAGPGELFF
>TRBV5-1|.|.|TRBJ2-7
TGCGCCAGCAGCGGAATGGGACGGTCGTTGGACGAGCAGTACTTC
CASSGMGRSLDEQYF
>TRBV2|.|.|TRBJ1-4
TGTGCCAGCAGTGAAAGGACAGTTAATGAAAAACTGTTTTTT
CASSERTVNEKLFF
>TRBV29-1|few|.|TRBJ1-5
TGCAGCGTTGAAGAGTTCGGCGGCCAGCCCCAGCATTTT
CSVEEFGGQPQHF
>TRBV18|.|.|TRBJ1-4
TGTGCCAGCTCGCCGAGAAGCCAGGGGTCGGCTAATGAAAAACTGTTTTTT
CASSPRSQGSANEKLFF